This TCR beta chain was documented in a study of blood T cell repertoires in COVID-19. The V gene's germline CDR1 is MDHEN and CDR2 SYDVKM. The junction had 10 bases not matched to a gene; V was cut back by 6 bases and J by 12 bases. This CDR3 contains 14 residues. The method was immunoSEQ multiplex PCR; TCRdb's version includes in-frame clones alone and lacks a portion of them. The table has about 130,000 clones, approximately 74% seen once. This TCR derives from a man at least 80 years old with COVID-19, enrolled during active disease. The V call is TRBV28, the J call TRBJ2-6; 8 nucleotides agree with TRBD2. Sequencing was performed on peripheral blood. The CDR3 nucleotides are TGTGCCAGCAGATCCCATAGCGGGATCACCGTCCTGACTTTC. It yields the protein CASRSHSGITVLTF.